This TCR beta chain was captured by sequencing in a study of blood T cell repertoires in COVID-19. Germline V gene sequence: CDR1 SGHNT, CDR2 YYREEE (reference sequence). The CDR3 totals 16 residues. V was clipped by 0 bases and J by 5 bases, with 14 bases between them. Authors' data handling: Amplification of reference gene primers was used by the study to estimate nucleated cell counts. Profiled with immunoSEQ multiplex PCR; TCRdb holds only in-frame clones, not every one. The V and J calls and clone size are taken from that table; D and trimming were inferred from the DNA. The sample has roughly 99,000 clones; roughly 88% are singletons.

The J gene is TRBJ2-2, the V gene TRBV5-4; D is possibly TRBD2 (6 bases). This sequence originates from a man in his fifties or sixties with active or convalescent COVID-19. The sequenced sample was peripheral blood. The CDR3 DNA follows: TGTGCCAGCAGCTTGGTAGCGGACCCGAGTACCGGGGAGCTGTTTTTT. This translates into CASSLVADPSTGELFF.